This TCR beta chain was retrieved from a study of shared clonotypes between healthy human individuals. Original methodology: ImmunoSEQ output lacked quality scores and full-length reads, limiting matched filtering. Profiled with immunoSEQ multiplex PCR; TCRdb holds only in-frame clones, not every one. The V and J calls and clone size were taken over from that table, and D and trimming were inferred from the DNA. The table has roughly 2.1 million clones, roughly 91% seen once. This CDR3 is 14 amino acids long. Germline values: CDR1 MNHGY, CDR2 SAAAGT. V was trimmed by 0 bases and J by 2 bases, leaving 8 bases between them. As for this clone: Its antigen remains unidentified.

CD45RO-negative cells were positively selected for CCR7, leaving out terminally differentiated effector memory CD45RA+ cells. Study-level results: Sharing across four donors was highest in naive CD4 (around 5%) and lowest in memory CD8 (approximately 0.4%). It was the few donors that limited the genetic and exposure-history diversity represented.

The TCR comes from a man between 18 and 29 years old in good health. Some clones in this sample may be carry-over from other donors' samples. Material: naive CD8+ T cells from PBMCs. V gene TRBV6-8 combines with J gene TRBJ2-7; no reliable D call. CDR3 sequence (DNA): TGTGCCAGCAGTTACTCGACCTCAACCTACGAGCAGTACTTC. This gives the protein CASSYSTSTYEQYF.